These 9 T cell receptor beta chains were all obtained from the same sample, sequenced in a study of low-dose radiotherapy and immunotherapy resistance in tumors. Both TCRalpha and TCRbeta chains were reverse transcribed with V-gene-specific primers. TCR amplification ran approximately 22 PCR cycles using constant-region and V-primer adapter primers. One entry per CDR3 protein, called by TCRdb with MiXCR from the reads. The table records some 13,000 distinct CDR3 sequences, approximately 70% of them present only once. These receptors were collected from a human donor with advanced metastatic prostate, ovarian, gallbladder or colorectal cancer (not recorded which). This table probably holds off-target reads from a library built for another chain.

The chain joins TRBV2 to TRBJ1-2; D not resolved. This CDR3 is 13 amino acids long. V dropped 4 bases and J dropped 7 bases, with 13 bases sitting between them. Germline CDR1 is SNHLY and CDR2 is FYNNEI. CDR3 region: CASSGGTAGGYTF. CDR3 nucleotides: TGTGCCAGCAGTGGAGGCACCGCGGGTGGCTACACCTTC.

V usage is TRBV24-1 and J usage is TRBJ1-5; D uncertain. Between the trimmed V and J ends, which lost 7 bases and 4 bases, there was a span of 10 bases. Germline V CDR1 and CDR2: KGHDR, SFDVKD. The CDR3 is 13 residues long. The CDR3 reads CATSGAGNQPQHF. CDR3 DNA: TGTGCCACCAGCGGAGCCGGGAATCAGCCCCAGCATTTT.

V and J are TRBV14 and TRBJ2-5; no reliable D call. Germline V lookup: CDR1 SGHDN, CDR2 FVKESK. V lost 1 base and J lost 4, with 4 bases in between. The CDR3 is made up of 12 amino acids. The DNA of the CDR3 is TGTGCCAGCAGCCAAGTTCTAGAGACCCAGTACTTC. This codes for CASSQVLETQYF.

This clonotype has a handful of counts. This chain connects TRBV7-8 to TRBJ2-2, with 10 bases identical to TRBD2. Germline trimming cut 4 bases from V and 4 bases from J; bases unmatched to any gene: 15. CDR1 is SGHVS, CDR2 FQNEAQ, per germline. CDR3 length: 19 residues. The CDR3 bases are TGTGCCAGCAGCTCCCATGTTCTAGCGGGGGCCCTCCCCACCGGGGAGCTGTTTTTT. This sequence encodes CASSSHVLAGALPTGELFF. Complete variable domain (other parts from reference TRBV7-8 and TRBJ2-2): GAGVSQSPRYKVAKRGQDVALRCDPISGHVSLFWYQQALGQGPEFLTYFQNEAQLDKSGLPSDRFFAERPEGSVSTLKIQRTQQEDSAVYLCASSSHVLAGALPTGELFFGEGSRLTVL.

This clonotype was detected only once. This sequence joins TRBV13 and TRBJ2-7; 9 bases are a match to TRBD2. The CDR3 loop spans 16 amino acids. CDR1 and CDR2 from the germline V gene are PRHDT and FYEKMQ (reference sequence). The junction had 13 bases not matched to a gene; V was cut back by 6 bases and J by 4 bases. CDR3 sequence reads: CASSESAGGAMYEQYF. CDR3 sequence (DNA): TGTGCCAGCAGTGAGTCGGCGGGGGGGGCCATGTACGAGCAGTACTTC.

The rearrangement uses TRBV24-1 and TRBJ1-1; 7 positions match TRBD1. Trimming removed 7 bases from V and 4 bases from J; junction bases left unmatched: 5. The CDR3 is made up of 13 amino acids. Germline CDR1 reads KGHDR; CDR2 reads SFDVKD. The CDR3 bases are TGTGCCACCAGGGACCGACAGGGCACTGAAGCTTTCTTT. It translates to CATRDRQGTEAFF.

This chain uses TRBV2 with TRBJ1-4; no definite D call. V was clipped by 4 bases and J by 3 bases, with 6 bases between them. The CDR3 spans 13 residues. Germline V gives CDR1 SNHLY, CDR2 FYNNEI. The CDR3 DNA reads as TGTGCCAGCAGTGTTGTGGCTAATGAAAAACTGTTTTTT. Its translation is CASSVVANEKLFF.

The CDR3 loop is CASSPPNRGRGYIQYF. The CDR3 nucleotides are TGTGCCAGCAGTCCACCAAACAGGGGGCGCGGATACATTCAGTACTTC. The J gene is TRBJ2-4, the V gene TRBV6-2 or TRBV6-3; 9 nucleotides match TRBD1. Looked up from germline, CDR1 is MNHEY and CDR2 is SVGEGT. V was clipped by 5 bases and J by 8 bases; unmatched bases: 13. The CDR3 has 16 residues.

The chain carries TRBV6-4 and TRBJ2-1, with 10 positions matching TRBD2. The ends lost 2 bases at V and 4 bases at J; junction bases unmatched: 2. CDR3 length: 15 residues. Germline values: CDR1 MRHNA, CDR2 SNTAGT. The CDR3 spells CASSDRLAGYNEQFF. The CDR3 coding sequence is TGTGCCAGCAGTGACCGACTAGCGGGTTACAATGAGCAGTTCTTC.